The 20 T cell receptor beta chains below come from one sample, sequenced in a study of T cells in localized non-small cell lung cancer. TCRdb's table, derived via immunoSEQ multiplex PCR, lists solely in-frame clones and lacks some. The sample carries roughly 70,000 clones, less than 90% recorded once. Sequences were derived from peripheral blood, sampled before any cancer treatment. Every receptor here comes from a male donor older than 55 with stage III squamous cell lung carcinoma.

The CDR3 DNA follows: TGTGCCAGCAGCCAAGGACAGGGGGAGGGGACTGAAGCTTTCTTT. Translated: CASSQGQGEGTEAFF. This chain connects TRBV4-2 to TRBJ1-1; 9 bases agree with TRBD1. The CDR3 has 15 residues. The junction had 5 bases not matched to a gene; V was cut back by 1 base and J by 5 bases. Germline CDR1 is LGHNA and CDR2 is YNFKEQ.

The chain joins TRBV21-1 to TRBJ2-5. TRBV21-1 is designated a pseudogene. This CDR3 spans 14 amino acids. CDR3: CASSKGGAPGTQYF. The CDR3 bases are TGTGCCAGCAGCAAAGGAGGGGCCCCAGGGACCCAGTACTTC.

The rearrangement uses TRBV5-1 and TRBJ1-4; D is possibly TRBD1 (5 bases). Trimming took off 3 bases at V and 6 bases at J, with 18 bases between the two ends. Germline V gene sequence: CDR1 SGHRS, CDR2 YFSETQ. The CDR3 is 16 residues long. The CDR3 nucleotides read TGCGCCAGCAGCTCAAGAAATGGGGCCGCGGATGAAAAACTGTTTTTT. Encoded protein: CASSSRNGAADEKLFF.

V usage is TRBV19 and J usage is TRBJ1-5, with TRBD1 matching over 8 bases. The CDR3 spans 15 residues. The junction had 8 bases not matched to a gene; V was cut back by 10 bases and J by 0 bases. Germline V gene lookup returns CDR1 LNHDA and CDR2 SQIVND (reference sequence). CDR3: CATIETGDSNQPQHF. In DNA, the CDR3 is TGTGCCACCATCGAGACAGGGGATAGCAATCAGCCCCAGCATTTT.

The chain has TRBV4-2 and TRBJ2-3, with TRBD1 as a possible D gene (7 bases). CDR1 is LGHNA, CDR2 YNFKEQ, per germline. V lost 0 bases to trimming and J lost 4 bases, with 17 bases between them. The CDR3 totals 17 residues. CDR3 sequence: CASSQEGGRGYADTQYF. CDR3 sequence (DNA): TGTGCCAGCAGCCAAGAGGGGGGCAGGGGGTACGCAGATACGCAGTATTTT.

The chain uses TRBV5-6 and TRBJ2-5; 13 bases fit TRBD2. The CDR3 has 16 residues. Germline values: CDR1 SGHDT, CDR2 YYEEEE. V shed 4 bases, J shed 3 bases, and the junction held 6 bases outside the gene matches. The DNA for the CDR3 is TGTGCCAGCAGCCTTCGTGGACTAGCGGGGGAAGAGACCCAGTACTTC. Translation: CASSLRGLAGEETQYF.

The CDR3 reads CASSARAGQETQYF. The CDR3 DNA follows: TGTGCCAGCAGCGCACGGGCAGGGCAAGAGACCCAGTACTTC. The V gene is TRBV11-3, the J gene TRBJ2-5; tentatively, D is TRBD1 (5 bases). CDR1 is SGHNT and CDR2 is YENEEA in the germline V gene. V lost 5 bases and J lost 2, with 12 bases in between. The CDR3 length is 14 residues.

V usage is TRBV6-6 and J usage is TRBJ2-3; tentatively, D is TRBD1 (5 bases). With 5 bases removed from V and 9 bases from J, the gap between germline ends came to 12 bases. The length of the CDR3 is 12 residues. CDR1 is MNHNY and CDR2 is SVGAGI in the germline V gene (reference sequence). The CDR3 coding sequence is TGTGCCAGCAGTAGCCGCAGGGTGACGCAGTATTTT. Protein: CASSSRRVTQYF.

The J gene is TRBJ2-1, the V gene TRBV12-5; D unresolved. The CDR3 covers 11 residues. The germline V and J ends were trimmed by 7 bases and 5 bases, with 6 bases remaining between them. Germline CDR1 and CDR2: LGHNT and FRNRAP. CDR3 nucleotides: TGTGCTAGTGAGTATAACAATGAGCAGTTCTTC. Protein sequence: CASEYNNEQFF.

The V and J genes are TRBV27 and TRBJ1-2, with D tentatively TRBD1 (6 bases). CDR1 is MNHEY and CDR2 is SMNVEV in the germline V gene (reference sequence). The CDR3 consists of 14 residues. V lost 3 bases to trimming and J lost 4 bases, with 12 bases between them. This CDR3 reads CASSFADSSYGYTF. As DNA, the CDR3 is TGTGCCAGCAGTTTTGCGGACAGCTCCTATGGCTACACCTTC.

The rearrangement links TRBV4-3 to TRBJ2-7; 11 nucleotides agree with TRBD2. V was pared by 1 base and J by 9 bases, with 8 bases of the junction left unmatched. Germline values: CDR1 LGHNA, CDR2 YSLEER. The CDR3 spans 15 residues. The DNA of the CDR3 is TGCGCCAGCAGCCAAGCTAATAGCGGGGGGGCGGCGCAGTACTTC. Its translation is CASSQANSGGAAQYF.

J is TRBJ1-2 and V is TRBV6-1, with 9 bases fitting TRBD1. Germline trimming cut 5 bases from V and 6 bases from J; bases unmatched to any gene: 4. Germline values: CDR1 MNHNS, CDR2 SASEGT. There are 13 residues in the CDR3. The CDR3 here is CASSQDRGNGYTF. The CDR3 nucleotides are TGTGCCAGCAGTCAGGACAGGGGTAATGGCTACACCTTC.

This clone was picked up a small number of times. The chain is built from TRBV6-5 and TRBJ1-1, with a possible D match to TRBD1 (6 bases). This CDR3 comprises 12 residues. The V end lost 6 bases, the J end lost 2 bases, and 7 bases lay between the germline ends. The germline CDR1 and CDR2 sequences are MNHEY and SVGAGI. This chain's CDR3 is CASSRGNTEAFF. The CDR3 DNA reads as TGTGCCAGCAGCAGGGGAAACACTGAAGCTTTCTTT.

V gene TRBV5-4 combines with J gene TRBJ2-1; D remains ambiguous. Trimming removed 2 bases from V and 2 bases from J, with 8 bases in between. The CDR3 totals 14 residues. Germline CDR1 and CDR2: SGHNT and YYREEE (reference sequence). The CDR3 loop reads CASSLDRTYNEQFF. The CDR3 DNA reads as TGTGCCAGCAGCTTAGACCGGACCTACAATGAGCAGTTCTTC.

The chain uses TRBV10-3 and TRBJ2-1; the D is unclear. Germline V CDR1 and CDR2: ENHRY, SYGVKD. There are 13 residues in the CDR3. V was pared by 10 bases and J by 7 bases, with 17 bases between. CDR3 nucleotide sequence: TGTGCCAGCTTGAACGGAGAGATGAATGAGCAGTTCTTC. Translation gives CASLNGEMNEQFF.

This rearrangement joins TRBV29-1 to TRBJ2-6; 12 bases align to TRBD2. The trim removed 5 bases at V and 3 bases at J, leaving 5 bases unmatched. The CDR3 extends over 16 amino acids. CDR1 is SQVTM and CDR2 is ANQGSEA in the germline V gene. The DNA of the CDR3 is TGCAGCGTTTCCCTAGCGGGGGGGCTTGGGGCCAACGTCCTGACTTTC. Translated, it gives CSVSLAGGLGANVLTF.

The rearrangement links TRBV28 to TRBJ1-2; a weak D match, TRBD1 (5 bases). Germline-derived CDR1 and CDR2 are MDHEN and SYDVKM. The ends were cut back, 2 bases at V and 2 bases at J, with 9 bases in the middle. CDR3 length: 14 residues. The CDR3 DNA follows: TGTGCCAGCAGTTTAATCGCAGGGAACTATGGCTACACCTTC. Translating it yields CASSLIAGNYGYTF.

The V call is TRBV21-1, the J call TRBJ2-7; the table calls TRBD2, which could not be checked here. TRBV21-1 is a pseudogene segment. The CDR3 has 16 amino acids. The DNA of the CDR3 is TGTGCCAGCAGCAAAGCGCTTCCAGGGAGGGAGTACGAGCAGTACGTC. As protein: CASSKALPGREYEQYV.

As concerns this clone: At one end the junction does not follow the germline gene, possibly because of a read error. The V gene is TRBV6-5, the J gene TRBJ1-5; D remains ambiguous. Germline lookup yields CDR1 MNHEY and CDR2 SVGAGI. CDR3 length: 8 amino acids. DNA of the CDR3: TGTGCCAGCAGCCGCGACGATTTT. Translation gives CASSRDDF.

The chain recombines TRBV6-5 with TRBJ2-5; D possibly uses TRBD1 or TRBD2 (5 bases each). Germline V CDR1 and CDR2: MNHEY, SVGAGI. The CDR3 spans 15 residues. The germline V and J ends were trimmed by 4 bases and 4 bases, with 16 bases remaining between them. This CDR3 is CASSFQWGLGETQYF. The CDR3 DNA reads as TGTGCCAGCAGTTTCCAGTGGGGGTTAGGAGAGACCCAGTACTTC.